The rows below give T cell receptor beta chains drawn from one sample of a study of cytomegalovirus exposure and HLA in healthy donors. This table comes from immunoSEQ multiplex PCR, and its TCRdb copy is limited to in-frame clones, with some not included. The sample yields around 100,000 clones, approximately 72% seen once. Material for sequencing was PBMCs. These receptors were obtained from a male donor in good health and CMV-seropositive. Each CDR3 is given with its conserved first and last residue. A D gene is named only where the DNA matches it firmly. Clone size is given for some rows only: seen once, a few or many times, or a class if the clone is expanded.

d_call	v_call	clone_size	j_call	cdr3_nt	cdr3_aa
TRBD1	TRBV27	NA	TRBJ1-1	TGTGCCAGCAGTTTATCGTGGAGACAGGGGAACACTGAAGCTTTCTTT	CASSLSWRQGNTEAFF
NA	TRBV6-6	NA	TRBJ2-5	TGTGCCAGCAGTTTAAATAAACAGGGCGACCAGTACTTC	CASSLNKQGDQYF
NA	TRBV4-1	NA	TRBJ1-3	TGCGCCAGCAGCCAATCGGGTCGTGGAAACACCATATATTTT	CASSQSGRGNTIYF
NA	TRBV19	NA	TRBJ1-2	TGTGCCAGTAGTTTATGGGGCGCGTTAAGTGGCTACACCTTC	CASSLWGALSGYTF
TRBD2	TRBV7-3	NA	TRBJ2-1	TGTGCCAGCAGCGTCAGCCTTGGGACTAGTTCCAATGAGCAGTTCTTC	CASSVSLGTSSNEQFF
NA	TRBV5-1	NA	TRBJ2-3	TGCGCCAGCAGCCAACCACCGGGCAGGGGTCCGCGCACAGATACGCAGTATTTT	CASSQPPGRGPRTDTQYF
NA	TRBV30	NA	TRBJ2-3	TGTGCCTGGAGTAACTACAGGGTTGGCACAGATACGCAGTATTTT	CAWSNYRVGTDTQYF
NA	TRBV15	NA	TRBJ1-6	TGTGCCACCAGCAGAGACAGGGCGGCTTCAGCACCCCTCCACTTT	CATSRDRAASAPLHF
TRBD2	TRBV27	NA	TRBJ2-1	TGTGCCAGCAGTCCCCGACTAGCGGGGGTATACTCCTACAATGAGCAGTTCTTC	CASSPRLAGVYSYNEQFF
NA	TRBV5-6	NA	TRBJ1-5	TGTGCCAGCAGCCGGGGGACGGAGGATAAGCCCCAGCATTTT	CASSRGTEDKPQHF
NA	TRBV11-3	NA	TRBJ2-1	TGTGCCAGCAGCTCGCTACGGGACTCACTTAGCAATGAGCAGTTCTTC	CASSSLRDSLSNEQFF
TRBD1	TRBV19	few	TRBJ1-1	TGTGCCAGTTACAGGGGGAACACTGAAGCTTTCTTT	CASYRGNTEAFF
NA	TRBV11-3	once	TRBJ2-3	TGTGCCAGCAGCTCGGGACTCGCTTTAGATACGCAGTATTTT	CASSSGLALDTQYF
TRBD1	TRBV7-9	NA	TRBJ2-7	TGTGCCAGCAGCATACTTCCGGGACAGGGCTTGAGAGAGCAGTACTTC	CASSILPGQGLREQYF
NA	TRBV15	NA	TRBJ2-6	TGTGCCACCAGCAGAGAAGAGGGCCCTGGGGCCAACGTCCTGACTTTC	CATSREEGPGANVLTF
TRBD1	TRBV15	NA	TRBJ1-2	TGTGCCACCAGCAGGACAGGGTCAGGGGTCTATGGCTACACCTTC	CATSRTGSGVYGYTF
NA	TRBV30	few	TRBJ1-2	TGTGCCTGGAGTGTACTGGGGCAGACGGGGGGTGGCTACACCTTC	CAWSVLGQTGGGYTF
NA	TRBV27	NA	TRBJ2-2	TGTGCCAGCAGTCCCACCACAGGGAACACCGGGGAGCTGTTTTTT	CASSPTTGNTGELFF
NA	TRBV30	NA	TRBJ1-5	TGTGCCTGGGGTGGGCCAGGGCACAATCAGCCCCAGCATTTT	CAWGGPGHNQPQHF
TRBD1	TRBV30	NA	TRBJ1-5	TGTGCCTGGAGTGTACCCTCCGACAGGGGGCATCAGCCCCAGCATTTT	CAWSVPSDRGHQPQHF
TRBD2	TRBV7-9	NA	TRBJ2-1	TGTGCCAGCAGCTCATGGGGGGGATCAGCGGGGGGCTACAATGAGCAGTTCTTC	CASSSWGGSAGGYNEQFF
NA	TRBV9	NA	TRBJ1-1	TGTGCCAGCAGCGTGCTCCAGGGGACTGAAGCTTTCTTT	CASSVLQGTEAFF
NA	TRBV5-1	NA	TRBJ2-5	TGCGCCAGCAGCCTAAGGAGGGCGGGCGACGGAGAGACCCAGTACTTC	CASSLRRAGDGETQYF
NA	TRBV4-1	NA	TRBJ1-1	TGCGCCAGCAGCCAGCGGACTGGGCGGTTGAACACTGAAGCTTTCTTT	CASSQRTGRLNTEAFF
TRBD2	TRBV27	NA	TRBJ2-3	TGTGCCAGCAGTGGGACTAGCGCGGCAGATACGCAGTATTTT	CASSGTSAADTQYF
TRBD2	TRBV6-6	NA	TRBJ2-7	TGTGCCAGCAGTCGACTAGCGGGCAGCTACGAGCAGTACTTC	CASSRLAGSYEQYF
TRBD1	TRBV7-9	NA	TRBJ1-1	TGTGCCAGCAGCTTGGCCAGGGGGCCTGGCACTGAAGCTTTCTTT	CASSLARGPGTEAFF